This T cell receptor beta chain was found in a study of blood T cells in healthy people across ages. Study outcomes and limitations: Lack of knowledge of donor CMV status possibly confounded expanded clonotype changes. Donors of long life had a larger count of naive CD4+ cells and greater diversity than aged donors.

This CDR3 contains 15 residues. The V and J ends lost 2 bases and 6 bases, in that order; junction bases with no gene match: 6. Per the germline V gene, CDR1 is MNHEY and CDR2 is SVGEGT. Combining a sample-barcoded 5' primer with a J-beta primer mix, a second PCR ran for roughly 7 to 12 cycles. Through a template-switch adaptor with 12 random nucleotides, each cDNA molecule received a tag. TCRdb reprocessed the 5' RACE reads with MiXCR, giving one entry per CDR3 protein. The sample carries more than 650,000 distinct CDR3 sequences, 40% to 65% recorded once. Regarding this clonotype: Its target is not known.

This clonotype originated in a man older than 75 in good health. This chain links TRBV6-2 or TRBV6-3 with TRBJ2-4; 8 positions match TRBD1. The sequenced material came from blood. The CDR3 loop reads CASSYSGTGRNIQYF. CDR3 bases: TGTGCCAGCAGTTACAGTGGGACAGGAAGAAACATTCAGTACTTC.